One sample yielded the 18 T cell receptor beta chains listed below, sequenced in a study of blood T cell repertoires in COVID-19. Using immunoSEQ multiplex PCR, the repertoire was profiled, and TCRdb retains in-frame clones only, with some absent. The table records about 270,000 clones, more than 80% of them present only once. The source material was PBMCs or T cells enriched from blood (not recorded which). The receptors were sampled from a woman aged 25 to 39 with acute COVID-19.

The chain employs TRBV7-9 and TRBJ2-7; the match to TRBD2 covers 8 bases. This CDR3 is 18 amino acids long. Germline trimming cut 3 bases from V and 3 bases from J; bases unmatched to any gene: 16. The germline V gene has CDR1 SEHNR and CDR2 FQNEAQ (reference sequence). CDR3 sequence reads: CASSLPLGGSGMYYEQYF. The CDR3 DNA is TGTGCCAGCAGCTTGCCCTTAGGGGGTAGCGGGATGTACTACGAGCAGTACTTC.

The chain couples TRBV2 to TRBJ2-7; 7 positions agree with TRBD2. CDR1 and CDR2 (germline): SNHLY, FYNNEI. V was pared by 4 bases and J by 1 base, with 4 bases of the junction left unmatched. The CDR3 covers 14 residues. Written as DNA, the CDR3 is TGTGCCAGCAGTGTCCTAGCGGAGTCCTACGAGCAGTACTTC. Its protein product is CASSVLAESYEQYF.

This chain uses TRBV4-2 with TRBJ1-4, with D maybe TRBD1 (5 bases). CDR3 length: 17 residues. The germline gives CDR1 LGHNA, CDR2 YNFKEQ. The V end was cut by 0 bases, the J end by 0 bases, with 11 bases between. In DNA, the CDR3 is TGTGCCAGCAGCCAAGATATACAGGTCACAACTAATGAAAAACTGTTTTTT. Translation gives CASSQDIQVTTNEKLFF.

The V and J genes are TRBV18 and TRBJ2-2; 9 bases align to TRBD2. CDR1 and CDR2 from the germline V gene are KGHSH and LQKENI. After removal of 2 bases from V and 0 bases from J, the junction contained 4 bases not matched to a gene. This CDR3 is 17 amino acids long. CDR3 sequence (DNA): TGTGCCAGCTCACCAACTAGCGGGCACGCGAACACCGGGGAGCTGTTTTTT. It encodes CASSPTSGHANTGELFF.

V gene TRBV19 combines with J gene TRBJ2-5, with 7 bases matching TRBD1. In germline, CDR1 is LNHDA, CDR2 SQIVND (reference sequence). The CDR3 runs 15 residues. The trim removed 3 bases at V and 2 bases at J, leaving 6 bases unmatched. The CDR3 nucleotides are TGTGCCAGTAGTATCTCCAGGGGGAAGCAAGAGACCCAGTACTTC. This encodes CASSISRGKQETQYF.

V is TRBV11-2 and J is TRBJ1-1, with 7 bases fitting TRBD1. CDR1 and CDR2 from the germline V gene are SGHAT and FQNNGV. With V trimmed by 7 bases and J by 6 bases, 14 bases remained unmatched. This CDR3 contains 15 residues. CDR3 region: CASTESGQWVAEAFF. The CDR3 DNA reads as TGTGCCAGCACCGAATCGGGACAGTGGGTCGCTGAAGCTTTCTTT.

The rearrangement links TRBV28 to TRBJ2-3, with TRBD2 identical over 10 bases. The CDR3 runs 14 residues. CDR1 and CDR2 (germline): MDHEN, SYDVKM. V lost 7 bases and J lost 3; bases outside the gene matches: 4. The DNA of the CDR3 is TGTGCCAGCATTGTAGCGGGAGGAACAGATACGCAGTATTTT. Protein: CASIVAGGTDTQYF.

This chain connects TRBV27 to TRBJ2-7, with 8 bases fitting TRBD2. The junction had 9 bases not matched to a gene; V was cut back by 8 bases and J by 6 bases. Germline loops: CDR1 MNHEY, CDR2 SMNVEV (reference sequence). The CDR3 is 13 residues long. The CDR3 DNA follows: TGTGCCAGCTTCGAATTCCGGGGGGGCGAGCAGTACTTC. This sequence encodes CASFEFRGGEQYF.

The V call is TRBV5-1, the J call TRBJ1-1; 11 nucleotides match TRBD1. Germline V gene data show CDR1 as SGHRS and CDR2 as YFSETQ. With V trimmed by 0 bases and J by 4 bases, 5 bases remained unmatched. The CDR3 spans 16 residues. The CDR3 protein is CASSLVSGTGGTEAFF. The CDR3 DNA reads TGCGCCAGCAGCTTGGTATCGGGGACAGGGGGCACTGAAGCTTTCTTT.

CDR3 residues: CASSLDGSSYEQYF. The CDR3 DNA follows: TGTGCCAGCAGCTTAGATGGGAGCTCCTACGAGCAGTACTTC. This chain uses TRBV7-9 with TRBJ2-7; a possible D gene is TRBD2 (5 bases). The CDR3 is made up of 14 amino acids. CDR1 and CDR2 (germline): SEHNR, FQNEAQ (reference sequence). Trimming cost V 1 base and J 0 bases, with 7 bases left between them.

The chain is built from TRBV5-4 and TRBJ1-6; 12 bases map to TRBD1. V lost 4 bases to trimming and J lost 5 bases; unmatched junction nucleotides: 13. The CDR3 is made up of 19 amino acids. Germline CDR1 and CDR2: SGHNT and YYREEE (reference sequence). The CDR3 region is CASSIGTGGAFIDNSPLHF. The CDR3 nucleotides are TGTGCCAGCAGCATCGGGACAGGGGGCGCTTTTATTGATAATTCACCCCTCCACTTT.

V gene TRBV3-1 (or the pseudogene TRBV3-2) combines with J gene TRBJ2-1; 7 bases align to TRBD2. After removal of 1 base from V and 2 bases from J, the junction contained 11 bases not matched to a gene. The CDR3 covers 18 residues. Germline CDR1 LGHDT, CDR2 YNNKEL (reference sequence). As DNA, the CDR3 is TGTGCCAGCAGCCAAGTCATCGGGAGGTCGAGCACCTACAATGAGCAGTTCTTC. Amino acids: CASSQVIGRSSTYNEQFF.

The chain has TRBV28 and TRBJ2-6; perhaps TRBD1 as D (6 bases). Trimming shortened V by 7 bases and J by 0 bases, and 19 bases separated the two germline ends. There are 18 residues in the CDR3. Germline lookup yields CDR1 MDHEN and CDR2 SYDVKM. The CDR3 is CASTQLGAPNSGANVLTF. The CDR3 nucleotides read TGTGCCAGCACCCAACTGGGGGCGCCTAACTCTGGGGCCAACGTCCTGACTTTC.

The CDR3 DNA is TGTGCCAGCAGCTTAAGCGGGAGTGGTACAGATACGCAGTATTTT. Translated: CASSLSGSGTDTQYF. The rearrangement uses TRBV11-3 and TRBJ2-3; 8 nucleotides match TRBD2. CDR1 SGHNT and CDR2 YENEEA come from the germline V gene. Unmatched junction bases numbered 4, after V lost 2 bases and J lost 3 bases. The CDR3 has 15 residues.

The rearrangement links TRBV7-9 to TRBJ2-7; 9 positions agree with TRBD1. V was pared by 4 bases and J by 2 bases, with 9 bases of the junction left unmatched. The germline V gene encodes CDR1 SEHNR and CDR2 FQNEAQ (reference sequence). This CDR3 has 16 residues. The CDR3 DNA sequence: TGTGCCAGCAGCTCCGACCGGGACAGGGATCCCTACGAGCAGTACTTC. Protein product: CASSSDRDRDPYEQYF.

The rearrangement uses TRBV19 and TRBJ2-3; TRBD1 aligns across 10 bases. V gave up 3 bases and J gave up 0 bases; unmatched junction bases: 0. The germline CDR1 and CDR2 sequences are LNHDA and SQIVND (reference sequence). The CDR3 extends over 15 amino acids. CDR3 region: CASSMDRGSTDTQYF. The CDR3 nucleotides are TGTGCCAGTAGTATGGACAGGGGGAGCACAGATACGCAGTATTTT. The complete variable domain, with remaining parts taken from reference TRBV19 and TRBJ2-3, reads DGGITQSPKYLFRKEGQNVTLSCEQNLNHDAMYWYRQDPGQGLRLIYYSQIVNDFQKGDIAEGYSVSREKKESFPLTVTSAQKNPTAFYLCASSMDRGSTDTQYFGPGTRLTVL.

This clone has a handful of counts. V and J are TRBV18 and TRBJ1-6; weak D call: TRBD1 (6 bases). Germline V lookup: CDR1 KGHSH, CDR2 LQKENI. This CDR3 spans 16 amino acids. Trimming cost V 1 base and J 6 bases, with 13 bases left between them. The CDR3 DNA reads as TGTGCCAGCTCACCACGACAACCAGGGGTTAATTCACCCCTCCACTTT. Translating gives CASSPRQPGVNSPLHF.

CDR3 protein: CASSQTSATYEQYF. Written as DNA, the CDR3 is TGTGCCAGCAGCCAAACTAGCGCCACCTACGAGCAGTACTTC. This chain uses TRBV2 with TRBJ2-7; TRBD2 agrees at 7 bases. Germline assignment: CDR1 SNHLY and CDR2 FYNNEI. The CDR3 length is 14 residues. Trimming cost V 6 bases and J 2 bases; bases outside gene matches: 7.